This TCR beta chain was sequenced during a study of beta chain features in type 1 diabetes. Expressed TCRB transcripts got sequenced, as all isolated RNA was reverse transcribed. Profiling relied on immunoSEQ multiplex PCR, and the TCRdb table lists in-frame clones only, not all of them. The sample lists more than 350,000 clones, over 10% occurring once. Sequenced sample: naive CD4+ T cells from blood. The clonotype was recovered from a woman between 18 and 30 years old in good health.

The CDR3 DNA reads TGTGCCATCAGTGAGAGGACTCCAAATGAGCAGTTCTTC. It codes for CAISERTPNEQFF. The chain carries TRBV10-3 and TRBJ2-1; the D gene is possibly TRBD2 (5 bases). The germline V and J ends were trimmed by 2 bases and 7 bases, with 9 bases remaining between them. Germline CDR1 ENHRY, CDR2 SYGVKD. CDR3 length: 13 amino acids.